Following are 19 T cell receptor beta chains from one sample sequenced in a study of OX40 agonist ivuxolimab in advanced cancers. The protocol was immunoSEQ multiplex PCR, while the TCRdb copy is restricted to in-frame clones and leaves out a portion. Of some 64,000 clones in the sample, approximately 90% were seen once. Source: CD4+ or CD8+ T cells sorted from blood, taken in a trial of the OX40 agonist ivuxolimab. The receptor set was obtained from an adult with an advanced solid tumor such as melanoma, head and neck, liver or kidney cancer.

The chain is built from TRBV4-3 and TRBJ1-2; a weak D match, TRBD1 (5 bases). CDR1 is LGHNA, CDR2 YSLEER, per germline. V lost 0 bases and J 8 bases, leaving 13 bases between the germline ends. CDR3 length: 14 amino acids. The CDR3: CASSQDLGGAGYTF. Here the CDR3 DNA reads TGCGCCAGCAGCCAAGATCTGGGAGGGGCCGGCTACACCTTC.

CDR3 region: CASVGRTNQPQHF. CDR3 DNA: TGTGCCAGCGTTGGTCGAACCAATCAGCCCCAGCATTTT. The chain is built from TRBV6-1 and TRBJ1-5; no reliable D call. The CDR3 has 13 amino acids. The V and J ends lost 8 bases and 3 bases respectively, with 11 bases between them. Germline V gives CDR1 MNHNS, CDR2 SASEGT.

The V call is TRBV9, the J call TRBJ1-1, with TRBD1 as a possible D gene (5 bases). The V gene's germline CDR1 is SGDLS and CDR2 YYNGEE. V lost 0 bases and J lost 5, with 8 bases in between. The CDR3 is made up of 13 amino acids. The CDR3 sequence: CASSVGGETEAFF. CDR3 DNA: TGTGCCAGCAGCGTAGGGGGGGAAACTGAAGCTTTCTTT. The full variable domain, with the rest looked up from reference TRBV9 and TRBJ1-1, is DSGVTQTPKHLITATGQRVTLRCSPRSGDLSVYWYQQSLDQGLQFLIQYYNGEERAKGNILERFSAQQFPDLHSELNLSSLELGDSALYFCASSVGGETEAFFGQGTRLTVV.

In its sample, this clone was seen a few times. The chain recombines TRBV28 with TRBJ1-1; possible D gene TRBD1, 6 bases. The germline V gene has CDR1 MDHEN and CDR2 SYDVKM. The V end was cut by 4 bases, the J end by 7 bases, with 19 bases between. The CDR3 covers 15 residues. CDR3 sequence: CASSSPGGADNEAFF. CDR3 sequence (DNA): TGTGCCAGCAGTTCCCCTGGGGGGGCAGATAATGAAGCTTTCTTT.

The chain is built from TRBV4-3 and TRBJ2-1; 9 bases are shared with TRBD1. The CDR3 sequence is 15 residues long. Germline V CDR1 and CDR2: LGHNA, YSLEER. V shed 4 bases, J shed 4 bases, and the junction held 5 bases outside the gene matches. This CDR3 is CASSRDRGSYNEQFF. The CDR3 nucleotides read TGCGCCAGCAGCCGAGACAGGGGGAGTTACAATGAGCAGTTCTTC.

The gene calls are TRBV19 and TRBJ1-3; TRBD1 matches at 8 bases. This CDR3 has 17 amino acids. The germline CDR1 and CDR2 sequences are LNHDA and SQIVND (reference sequence). The V gene end was trimmed by 2 bases and the J gene end by 1 base; junction bases not matched to a gene: 7. CDR3 residues: CASSITGGGASGNTIYF. DNA for the CDR3: TGTGCCAGTAGTATAACAGGGGGGGGCGCGTCTGGAAACACCATATATTTT.

The gene calls are TRBV30 and TRBJ2-1; the D call may be TRBD1 or TRBD2 (5 bases each). The germline V and J ends were trimmed by 2 bases and 9 bases, with 17 bases remaining between them. CDR3 length equals 14 residues. CDR1 and CDR2 from the germline V gene are GTSNPN and SVGIG (reference sequence). CDR3: CAWSSGTLLSEQFF. In nucleotides, the CDR3 is TGTGCCTGGAGTTCCGGGACGCTCTTAAGTGAGCAGTTCTTC.

This clone was seen only once. The V call is TRBV7-8, the J call TRBJ1-5; 8 bases are a match to TRBD1. Trimming took 5 bases from V and 5 from J; bases not matched to a gene: 5. Germline CDR1 SGHVS, CDR2 FQNEAQ. This CDR3 spans 14 amino acids. CDR3 coding DNA: TGTGCCAGCAGCGAGGACAGGGTGGATCAGCCCCAGCATTTT. Its translation: CASSEDRVDQPQHF.

The V call is TRBV30, the J call TRBJ1-2; D not certain. In germline, CDR1 is GTSNPN, CDR2 SVGIG (reference sequence). Trimming stripped 0 bases from V and 10 bases from J, with 15 bases between. The CDR3 loop spans 13 amino acids. This CDR3 is CAWSVGGDFYYTF. For the CDR3, the DNA is TGTGCCTGGAGTGTAGGCGGGGATTTCTACTACACCTTC. The full variable domain, with the rest looked up from reference TRBV30 and TRBJ1-2, is SQTIHQWPATLVQPVGSPLSLECTVEGTSNPNLYWYRQAAGRGLQLLFYSVGIGQISSEVPQNLSASRPQDRQFILSSKKLLLSDSGFYLCAWSVGGDFYYTFGSGTRLTVV.

This chain joins TRBV6-5 and TRBJ2-4; no clear D. Germline CDR1 and CDR2: MNHEY and SVGAGI. The CDR3 is 14 residues long. Trimming stripped 6 bases from V and 0 bases from J, with 9 bases between. The CDR3 region has the DNA TGTGCCAGCAGCTCTCCACTAGCCAAAAACATTCAGTACTTC. Protein product: CASSSPLAKNIQYF.

The genes are TRBV7-9 and TRBJ1-4; no clear D. The CDR3 sequence is 15 residues long. The germline V gene encodes CDR1 SEHNR and CDR2 FQNEAQ (reference sequence). V lost 3 bases and J 0 bases, leaving 8 bases between the germline ends. The CDR3 DNA follows: TGTGCCAGCAGCTTTCCGGGAGCAACTAATGAAAAACTGTTTTTT. Translated, it gives CASSFPGATNEKLFF.

The chain is built from TRBV6-1 and TRBJ2-1; D could derive from TRBD1 or TRBD2 (5 bases each). This CDR3 contains 13 residues. CDR1 MNHNS and CDR2 SASEGT come from the germline V gene. V lost 10 bases and J lost 4, with 14 bases in between. CDR3 DNA sequence: TGTGCCAACCGGGACCCCCCGTACAATGAGCAGTTCTTC. It codes for CANRDPPYNEQFF.

The J gene is TRBJ2-7, the V gene TRBV4-2; D could derive from TRBD1 or TRBD2 (5 bases each). CDR1 is LGHNA and CDR2 is YNFKEQ in the germline V gene. There are 15 residues in the CDR3. The V gene lost 0 bases and the J gene lost 2 bases, with 11 bases spanning the gap. Here the CDR3 DNA reads TGTGCCAGCAGCCAAGAAGAAGGGGAGACCTACGAGCAGTACTTC. Encoded protein: CASSQEEGETYEQYF.

V is TRBV6-6 and J is TRBJ1-1; possibly TRBD1 for D (5 bases). V lost 4 bases and J 2 bases, leaving 11 bases between the germline ends. This CDR3 is built from 14 residues. Germline CDR1 MNHNY, CDR2 SVGAGI (reference sequence). CDR3 in DNA: TGTGCCAGCAGTTGGACATATTACAACACTGAAGCTTTCTTT. Encoded protein: CASSWTYYNTEAFF.

The CDR3 loop is CASSLVMGEDSPLHF. CDR3 DNA sequence: TGTGCCAGCAGTTTGGTAATGGGGGAAGATTCACCCCTCCACTTT. V usage is TRBV28 and J usage is TRBJ1-6; TRBD1 might be the D (5 bases). V lost 3 bases and J lost 8, with 14 bases in between. The CDR3 is 15 residues long. From germline, CDR1 is MDHEN and CDR2 SYDVKM.

This clone showed up just a few times. CDR3 residues: CASSEAAGDTDTQYF. CDR3 DNA sequence: TGTGCCAGCAGTGAAGCAGCGGGGGATACAGATACGCAGTATTTT. The V gene is TRBV2, the J gene TRBJ2-3, with 8 bases aligning to TRBD2. CDR1 and CDR2 from the germline V gene are SNHLY and FYNNEI. Germline trimming cut 0 bases from V and 3 bases from J; bases unmatched to any gene: 2. The CDR3 totals 15 residues.

V is TRBV5-5 and J is TRBJ1-6; TRBD1 aligns across 7 bases. The CDR3 has 14 residues. The V and J ends lost 5 bases and 7 bases, in that order; junction bases with no gene match: 6. Germline loops: CDR1 SGHKS, CDR2 YYEKEE (reference sequence). The CDR3 region is CASSPGTENSPLHF. The CDR3 region has the DNA TGTGCCAGCAGTCCCGGGACAGAAAATTCACCCCTCCACTTT.

This chain links TRBV28 with TRBJ1-1; 9 positions match TRBD1. Trimming removed 0 bases from V and 1 base from J; junction bases left unmatched: 12. Germline-derived CDR1 and CDR2 are MDHEN and SYDVKM. This CDR3 comprises 19 residues. The CDR3: CASSLWGLGDRAENTEAFF. In DNA form, the CDR3 reads TGTGCCAGCAGTTTATGGGGGCTCGGGGACAGGGCGGAGAACACTGAAGCTTTCTTT.

The gene calls are TRBV19 and TRBJ1-1; D is ambiguous. The V gene's germline CDR1 is LNHDA and CDR2 SQIVND (reference sequence). CDR3 size: 14 residues. The V gene lost 1 base and the J gene lost 7 bases, with 13 bases spanning the gap. The CDR3: CASSIGRGLGEAFF. The CDR3 nucleotides read TGTGCCAGTAGTATAGGCAGAGGTCTAGGTGAAGCTTTCTTT.